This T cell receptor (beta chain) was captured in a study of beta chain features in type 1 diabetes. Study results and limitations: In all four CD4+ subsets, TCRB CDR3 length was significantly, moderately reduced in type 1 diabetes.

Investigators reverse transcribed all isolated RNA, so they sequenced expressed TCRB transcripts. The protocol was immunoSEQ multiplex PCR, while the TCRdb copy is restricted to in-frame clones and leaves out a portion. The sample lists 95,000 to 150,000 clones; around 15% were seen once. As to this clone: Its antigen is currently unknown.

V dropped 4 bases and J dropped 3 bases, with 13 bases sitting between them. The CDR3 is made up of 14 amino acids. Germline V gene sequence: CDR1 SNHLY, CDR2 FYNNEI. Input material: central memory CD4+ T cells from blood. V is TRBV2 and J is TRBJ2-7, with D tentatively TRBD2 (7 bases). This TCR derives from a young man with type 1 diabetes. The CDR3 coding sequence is TGTGCCAGCAGTGTTGCGGGGGCACACTACGAGCAGTACTTC. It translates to CASSVAGAHYEQYF. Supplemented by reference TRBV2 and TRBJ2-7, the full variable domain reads EPEVTQTPSHQVTQMGQEVILRCVPISNHLYFYWYRQILGQKVEFLVSFYNNEISEKSEIFDDQFSVERPDGSNFTLKIRSTKLEDSAMYFCASSVAGAHYEQYFGPGTRLTVT.